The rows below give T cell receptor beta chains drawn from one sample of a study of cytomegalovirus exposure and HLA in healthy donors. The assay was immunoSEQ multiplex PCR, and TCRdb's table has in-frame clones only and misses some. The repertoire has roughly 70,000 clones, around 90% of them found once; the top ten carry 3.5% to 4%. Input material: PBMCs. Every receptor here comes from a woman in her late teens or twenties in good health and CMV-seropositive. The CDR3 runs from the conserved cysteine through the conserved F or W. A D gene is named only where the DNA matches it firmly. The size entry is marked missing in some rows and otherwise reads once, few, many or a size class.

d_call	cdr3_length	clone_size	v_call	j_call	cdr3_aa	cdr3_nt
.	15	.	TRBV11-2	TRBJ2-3	CASSLGPRAVDTQYF	TGTGCCAGCAGCTTAGGTCCCAGGGCGGTGGATACGCAGTATTTT
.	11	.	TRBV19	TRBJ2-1	CASSGPWGPFF	TGTGCCAGTAGTGGACCGTGGGGGCCGTTCTTC
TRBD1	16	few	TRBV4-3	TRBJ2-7	CASSQETGSGSYEQYF	TGCGCCAGCAGCCAAGAGACAGGGAGTGGTTCCTACGAGCAGTACTTC
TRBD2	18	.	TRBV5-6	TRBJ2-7	CASSLGTSGSLRGYEQYF	TGTGCCAGCAGCCTCGGGACTAGCGGGAGTTTAAGAGGCTACGAGCAGTACTTC
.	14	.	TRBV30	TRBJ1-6	CAWAQGSYNSPLHF	TGTGCCTGGGCGCAGGGCTCCTATAATTCACCCCTCCACTTT
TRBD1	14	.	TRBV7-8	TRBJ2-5	CASSIDRDQETQYF	TGTGCCAGCAGCATCGACAGGGACCAAGAGACCCAGTACTTC
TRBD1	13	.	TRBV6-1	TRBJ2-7	CASTQGAPGEQYF	TGTGCCAGCACGCAGGGGGCCCCTGGCGAGCAGTACTTC
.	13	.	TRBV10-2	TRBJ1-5	CASRKGDNQPQHF	TGCGCCAGCAGAAAAGGGGACAATCAGCCCCAGCATTTT
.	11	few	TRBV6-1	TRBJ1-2	CASSEGRFYTF	TGTGCCAGCAGTGAAGGCAGATTCTACACCTTC
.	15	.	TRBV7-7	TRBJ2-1	CASSLTPGGDNEQFF	TGTGCTAGCAGCTTAACCCCCGGTGGAGACAATGAGCAGTTCTTC
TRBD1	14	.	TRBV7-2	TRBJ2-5	CASSLQGAGETQYF	TGTGCCAGCAGCCTACAGGGGGCCGGGGAGACCCAGTACTTC
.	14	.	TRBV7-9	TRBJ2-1	CASSLALRAGEQFF	TGTGCCAGCAGCTTAGCTTTGAGGGCCGGGGAGCAGTTCTTC
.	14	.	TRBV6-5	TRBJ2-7	CASSLGGIIDEQYF	TGTGCCAGCAGTTTAGGCGGGATTATCGACGAGCAGTACTTC
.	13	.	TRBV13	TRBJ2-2	CASSLGSTGELFF	TGTGCCAGCAGCTTAGGCTCTACCGGGGAGCTGTTTTTT
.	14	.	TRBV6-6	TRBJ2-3	CASSYREVPDTQYF	TGTGCCAGCAGTTACAGGGAGGTGCCAGATACGCAGTATTTT
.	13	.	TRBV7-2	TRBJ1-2	CASSFRQQYGYTF	TGTGCCAGCAGCTTTAGACAGCAATATGGCTACACCTTC
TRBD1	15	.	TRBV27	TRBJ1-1	CASSSQDRGHTEAFF	TGTGCCAGCAGTTCCCAGGACAGGGGCCACACTGAAGCTTTCTTT
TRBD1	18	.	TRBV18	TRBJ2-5	CASSPAVRSDRGRETQYF	TGTGCCAGCTCACCGGCGGTTAGGTCCGACAGGGGCCGGGAGACCCAGTACTTC
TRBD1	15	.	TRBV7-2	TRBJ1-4	CASSTRQGSFEKLFF	TGTGCCAGCAGCACTAGACAGGGAAGCTTCGAAAAACTGTTTTTT
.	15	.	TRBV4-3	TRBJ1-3	CASSQERGPGNTIYF	TGCGCCAGCAGCCAAGAAAGGGGCCCTGGAAACACCATATATTTT
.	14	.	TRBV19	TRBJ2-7	CASSTGAGTYEQYF	TGTGCCAGTAGTACTGGGGCGGGAACCTACGAGCAGTACTTC
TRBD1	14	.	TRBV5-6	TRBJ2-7	CASSWGQGAAEQYF	TGTGCCAGCAGCTGGGGACAGGGGGCGGCCGAGCAGTACTTC
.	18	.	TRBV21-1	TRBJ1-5	CASSKVTGEGCSNQPQHF	TGTGCCAGCAGCAAAGTGACAGGGGAAGGTTGTAGCAATCAGCCCCAGCATTTT
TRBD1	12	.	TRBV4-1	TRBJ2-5	CASQGARETQYF	TGCGCCAGTCAGGGGGCGAGAGAGACCCAGTACTTC
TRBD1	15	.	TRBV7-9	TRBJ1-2	CASSLGPGTGYGYTF	TGTGCCAGCAGCTTAGGTCCCGGGACAGGGTATGGCTACACCTTC
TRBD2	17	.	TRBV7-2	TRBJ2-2	CASSLVPGGLRTGELFF	TGTGCCAGCAGCTTAGTCCCGGGGGGGCTCCGCACCGGGGAGCTGTTTTTT
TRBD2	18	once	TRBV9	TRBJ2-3	CASSEPRGGPDSTDTQYF	TGTGCCAGCAGCGAACCCCGGGGGGGGCCCGATAGCACAGATACGCAGTATTTT
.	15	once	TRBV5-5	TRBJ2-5	CASRGETGFRETQYF	TGTGCCAGCAGGGGAGAAACAGGGTTCAGAGAGACCCAGTACTTC
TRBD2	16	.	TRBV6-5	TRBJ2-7	CASSYSGGSGRDEQYF	TGTGCCAGCAGTTACTCGGGTGGGAGCGGGAGGGACGAGCAGTACTTC
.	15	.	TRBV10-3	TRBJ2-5	CAISETTVEQETQYF	TGTGCCATCAGTGAGACGACAGTGGAACAAGAGACCCAGTACTTC
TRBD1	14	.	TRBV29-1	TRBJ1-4	CSVDTGGAGEKLFF	TGCAGCGTTGACACAGGGGGCGCGGGTGAAAAACTGTTTTTT
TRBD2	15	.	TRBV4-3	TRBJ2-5	CASSPGLAGAETQYF	TGCGCCAGCAGCCCGGGACTAGCGGGGGCAGAGACCCAGTACTTC
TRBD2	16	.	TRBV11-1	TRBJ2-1	CASSDRWRGGPNEQFF	TGTGCCAGCAGCGACCGGTGGCGGGGGGGCCCCAATGAGCAGTTCTTC
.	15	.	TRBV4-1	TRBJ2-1	CASSQVISSSDEQFF	TGCGCCAGCAGCCAAGTCATAAGTAGTAGCGATGAGCAGTTCTTC
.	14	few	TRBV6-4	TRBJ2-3	CASSDGGATDTQYF	TGTGCCAGCAGTGACGGGGGGGCCACAGATACGCAGTATTTT
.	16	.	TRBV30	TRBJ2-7	CAWMGIAGPSSYEQYF	TGTGCCTGGATGGGTATTGCGGGTCCTTCGTCCTACGAGCAGTACTTC
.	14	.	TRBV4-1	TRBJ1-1	CASSQDPGKTEAFF	TGCGCCAGCAGCCAAGATCCGGGAAAGACTGAAGCTTTCTTT
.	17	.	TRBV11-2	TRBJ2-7	CASSFLLPSGTYYEQYF	TGTGCCAGCAGCTTTCTCCTACCCTCGGGAACCTACTACGAGCAGTACTTC
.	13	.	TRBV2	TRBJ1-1	CASSPLGGSEAFF	TGTGCCAGCAGCCCCCTGGGAGGCTCTGAAGCTTTCTTT
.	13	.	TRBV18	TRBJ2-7	CASSPDRTTWQYF	TGTGCCAGCTCCCCGGACAGGACTACGTGGCAGTACTTC
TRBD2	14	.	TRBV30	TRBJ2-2	CAWTSGGYTGELFF	TGTGCCTGGACTAGCGGGGGATACACCGGGGAGCTGTTTTTT